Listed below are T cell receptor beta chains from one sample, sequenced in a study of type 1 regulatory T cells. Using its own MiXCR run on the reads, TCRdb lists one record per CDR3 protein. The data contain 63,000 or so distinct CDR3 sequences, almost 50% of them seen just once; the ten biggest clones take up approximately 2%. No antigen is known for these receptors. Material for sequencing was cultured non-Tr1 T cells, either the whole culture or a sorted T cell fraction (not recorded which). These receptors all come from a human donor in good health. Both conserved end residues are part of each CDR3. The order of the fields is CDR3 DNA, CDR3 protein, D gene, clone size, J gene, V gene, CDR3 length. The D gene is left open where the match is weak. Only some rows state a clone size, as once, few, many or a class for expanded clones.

TGCGCCAGCAGCTTGTTGGCTAGCGGGGCCCCAGATACGCAGTATTTT | CASSLLASGAPDTQYF | TRBD2 | . | TRBJ2-3 | TRBV5-1 | 16
TGTGCCAGTAGTAACCACCGTGAGCAGTTCTTC | CASSNHREQFF | . | . | TRBJ2-1 | TRBV19 | 11
TGCGCCAGCAGCTTGACAGGGAAGAGGGAGACCCAGTACTTC | CASSLTGKRETQYF | . | . | TRBJ2-5 | TRBV5-1 | 14
TGCAGTGCTACCTTAGAGACCCAGTACTTC | CSATLETQYF | . | . | TRBJ2-5 | TRBV20-1 | 10
TGTGCCTGGAGTCCCGACAGGCCCCTTACCTCACACAATGAGCAGTTCTTC | CAWSPDRPLTSHNEQFF | . | . | TRBJ2-1 | TRBV30 | 17
TGTGCCAGCAGCTTATTGGGGTCGACTAGCACAGATACGCAGTATTTT | CASSLLGSTSTDTQYF | . | . | TRBJ2-3 | TRBV7-2 | 16
TGTGCCAGCAGCTCTACAACTAGCACAGATACGCAGTATTTT | CASSSTTSTDTQYF | . | few | TRBJ2-3 | TRBV11-2 | 14
TGTGCCACCAGCGGACAGGGGGCGACTGAAGCTTTCTTT | CATSGQGATEAFF | TRBD1 | . | TRBJ1-1 | TRBV24-1 | 13
TGTGCCAGCAGCTTAGATCCTGGCGGGGGCTGGAATTCACCCCTCCACTTT | CASSLDPGGGWNSPLHF | . | few | TRBJ1-6 | TRBV11-2 | 17
TGTGCCAGTAGTATGGGGATGACAGGGTCCTATGGCTACACCTTC | CASSMGMTGSYGYTF | TRBD1 | . | TRBJ1-2 | TRBV19 | 15
TGTGCCAGCAGCCCTCGGACTAGCGGTTCCTACGAGCAGTACTTC | CASSPRTSGSYEQYF | TRBD2 | . | TRBJ2-7 | TRBV4-2 | 15
TGTGCCACCAGCGAAGGGCGGTCTTATGGCTACACCTTC | CATSEGRSYGYTF | . | . | TRBJ1-2 | TRBV6-6 | 13
TGCAGTGCTTTGGGGGACAGGGGGAGAGACAATGAGCAGTTCTTC | CSALGDRGRDNEQFF | TRBD1 | . | TRBJ2-1 | TRBV20-1 | 15